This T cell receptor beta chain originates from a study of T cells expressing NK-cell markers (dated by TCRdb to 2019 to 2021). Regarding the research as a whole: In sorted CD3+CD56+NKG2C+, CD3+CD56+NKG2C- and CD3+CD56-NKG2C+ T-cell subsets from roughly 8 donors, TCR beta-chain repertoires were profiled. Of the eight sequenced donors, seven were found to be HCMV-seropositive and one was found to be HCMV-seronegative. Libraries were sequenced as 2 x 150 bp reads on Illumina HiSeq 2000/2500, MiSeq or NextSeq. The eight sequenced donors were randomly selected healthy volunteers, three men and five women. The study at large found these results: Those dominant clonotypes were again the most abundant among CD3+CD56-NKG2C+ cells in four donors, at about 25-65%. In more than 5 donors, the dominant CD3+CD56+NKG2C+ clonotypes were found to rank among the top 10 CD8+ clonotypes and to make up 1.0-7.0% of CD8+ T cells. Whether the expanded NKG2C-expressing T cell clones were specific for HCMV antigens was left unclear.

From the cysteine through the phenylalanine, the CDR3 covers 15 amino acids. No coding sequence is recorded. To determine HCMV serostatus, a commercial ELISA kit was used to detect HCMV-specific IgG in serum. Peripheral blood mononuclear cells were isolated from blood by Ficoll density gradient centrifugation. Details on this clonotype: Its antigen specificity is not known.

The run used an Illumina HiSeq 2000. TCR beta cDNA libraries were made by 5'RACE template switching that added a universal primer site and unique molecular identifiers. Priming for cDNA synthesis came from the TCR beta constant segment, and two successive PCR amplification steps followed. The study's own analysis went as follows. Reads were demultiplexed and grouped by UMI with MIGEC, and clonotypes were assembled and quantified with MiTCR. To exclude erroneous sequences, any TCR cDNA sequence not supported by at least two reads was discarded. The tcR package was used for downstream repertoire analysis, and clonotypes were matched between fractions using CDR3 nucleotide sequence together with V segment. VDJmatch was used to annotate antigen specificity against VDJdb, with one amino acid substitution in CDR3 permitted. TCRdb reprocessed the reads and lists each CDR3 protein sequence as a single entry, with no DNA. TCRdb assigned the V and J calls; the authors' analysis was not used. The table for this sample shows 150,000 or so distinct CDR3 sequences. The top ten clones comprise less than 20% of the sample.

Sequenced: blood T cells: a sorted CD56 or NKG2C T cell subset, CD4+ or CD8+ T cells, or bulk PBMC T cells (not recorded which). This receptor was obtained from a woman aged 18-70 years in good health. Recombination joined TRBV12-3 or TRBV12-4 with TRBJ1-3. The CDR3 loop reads CASSFQSGSGNTIYF.